What follows are 18 T cell receptor beta chains derived from one specimen sequenced in a study of control samples from healthy donors and cancer patients. Libraries were prepared by immunoSEQ multiplex PCR; TCRdb keeps only in-frame clonotypes and omits some of them. The data hold fewer than 90,000 clones, with over 85% observed a single time. The sequencing input was PBMCs. The receptor set was obtained from an older woman with head and neck cancer.

This sequence joins TRBV19 and TRBJ1-1; D is possibly TRBD1 (6 bases). The CDR3 contains 13 residues. V lost 0 bases and J 11 bases, leaving 13 bases between the germline ends. Germline V gene sequence: CDR1 LNHDA, CDR2 SQIVND (reference sequence). CDR3 DNA: TGTGCCAGTAGTATAGATCCCACAGGGCCGGCTTTCTTT. It encodes CASSIDPTGPAFF.

V gene TRBV24-1 combines with J gene TRBJ2-3; D is possibly TRBD2 (6 bases). Germline V gene lookup returns CDR1 KGHDR and CDR2 SFDVKD. Trimming took off 4 bases at V and 4 bases at J, with 11 bases between the two ends. The CDR3 runs to 14 residues. The CDR3 spells CATSDGGRADTQYF. The CDR3 nucleotides read TGTGCCACCAGTGACGGAGGGCGGGCAGATACGCAGTATTTT.

The genes are TRBV5-6 and TRBJ2-5; 10 nucleotides line up with TRBD1. Germline loops: CDR1 SGHDT, CDR2 YYEEEE. The CDR3 is 16 residues long. V shed 4 bases and J 4 bases; nucleotides not matched to a gene: 10. CDR3: CASSRDRGLPRETQYF. DNA of the CDR3: TGTGCCAGCAGCCGGGACAGGGGACTTCCCAGAGAGACCCAGTACTTC.

This chain uses TRBV9 with TRBJ2-7, with 8 bases identical to TRBD1. This CDR3 is built from 14 residues. Germline V gene lookup returns CDR1 SGDLS and CDR2 YYNGEE. V shed 3 bases, J shed 4 bases, and the junction held 6 bases outside the gene matches. CDR3 loop: CASSGQGARYEQYF. CDR3 sequence (DNA): TGTGCCAGCAGCGGCCAGGGGGCTCGTTACGAGCAGTACTTC.

The V and J genes are TRBV19 and TRBJ1-2; TRBD1 might be the D (6 bases). V lost 5 bases and J 4 bases, leaving 14 bases between the germline ends. The germline V gene encodes CDR1 LNHDA and CDR2 SQIVND (reference sequence). CDR3 length equals 14 residues. The CDR3, as DNA: TGTGCCAGTAGTGAGACAGGTGAAGGCTATGGCTACACCTTC. Translation: CASSETGEGYGYTF.

The genes are TRBV24-1 and TRBJ2-1; no definite D call. Per the germline V gene, CDR1 is KGHDR and CDR2 is SFDVKD. The CDR3 sequence is 14 residues long. Trimming took 0 bases from V and 0 from J, leaving 2 bases between them. CDR3 region: CATSDLTSYNEQFF. The CDR3 coding sequence is TGTGCCACCAGTGATTTGACCTCCTACAATGAGCAGTTCTTC.

This clone came up a few times. This chain links TRBV6-6 with TRBJ1-6, with D hard to call. Germline values: CDR1 MNHNY, CDR2 SVGAGI (reference sequence). V was pared by 4 bases and J by 10 bases, with 14 bases between. The CDR3 has 14 residues. The DNA for the CDR3 is TGTGCCAGCAGTTCGACCGGGGAGGCCTCACCCCTCCACTTT. It specifies CASSSTGEASPLHF.

This clone was counted between two and nine times. The gene calls are TRBV3-1 (or the pseudogene TRBV3-2) and TRBJ2-2; D is uncertain. Germline V gene sequence: CDR1 LGHDT, CDR2 YNNKEL (reference sequence). The length of the CDR3 is 12 residues. V was trimmed by 4 bases and J by 7 bases, leaving 7 bases between them. This chain's CDR3 is CASSPLVGELFF. DNA of the CDR3: TGTGCCAGCAGCCCGTTGGTCGGGGAGCTGTTTTTT.

The chain recombines TRBV4-3 with TRBJ2-7; D not certain. Trimming stripped 0 bases from V and 6 bases from J, with 21 bases between. From germline, CDR1 is LGHNA and CDR2 YSLEER. This CDR3 spans 17 amino acids. CDR3 residues: CASSQDLRVGLLTEQYF. The CDR3, as DNA: TGCGCCAGCAGCCAAGATCTTCGGGTGGGTCTACTAACCGAGCAGTACTTC.

The rearrangement joins TRBV20-1 to TRBJ2-5; 10 nucleotides line up with TRBD2. J was trimmed by 3 bases and V by 3 bases; bases with no gene match: 4. The CDR3 sequence is 14 residues long. Germline CDR1 DFQATT, CDR2 SNEGSKA (reference sequence). CDR3 amino acids: CSASNLAGEETQYF. The CDR3 DNA reads TGCAGTGCTAGTAATCTAGCGGGAGAAGAGACCCAGTACTTC.

The rearrangement links TRBV13 to TRBJ2-5, with no clear D. Trimming removed 2 bases at V and 5 bases at J, with 9 bases between. The V gene's germline CDR1 is PRHDT and CDR2 FYEKMQ (reference sequence). The CDR3 length is 13 residues. CDR3 sequence reads: CASSLWGLETQYF. The CDR3 DNA sequence: TGTGCCAGCAGCTTATGGGGATTGGAGACCCAGTACTTC.

The chain uses TRBV19 and TRBJ1-2; 8 nucleotides agree with TRBD1. The junction had 8 bases not matched to a gene; V was cut back by 4 bases and J by 7 bases. CDR3 length: 14 amino acids. The V gene's germline CDR1 is LNHDA and CDR2 SQIVND (reference sequence). The CDR3 is CASSTQTGVGGYTF. The CDR3 DNA follows: TGTGCCAGTAGTACACAGACAGGGGTAGGTGGCTACACCTTC.

The rearrangement links TRBV19 to TRBJ2-1, with TRBD1 matching over 10 bases. The junction had 12 bases not matched to a gene; V was cut back by 4 bases and J by 6 bases. From germline, CDR1 is LNHDA and CDR2 SQIVND (reference sequence). CDR3 length: 17 amino acids. The CDR3 bases are TGTGCCAGTAGTAAGGATACCGACAGGGGGCTAGGCAATGAGCAGTTCTTC. This encodes CASSKDTDRGLGNEQFF.

This chain joins TRBV27 and TRBJ2-5, with D tentatively TRBD2 (5 bases). CDR3 length equals 16 residues. The V gene's germline CDR1 is MNHEY and CDR2 SMNVEV (reference sequence). The V gene lost 6 bases and the J gene lost 2 bases, with 19 bases spanning the gap. The CDR3 bases are TGTGCCAGCAGGCAGGACGGACTCAAGTGGCAAGAGACCCAGTACTTC. This translates into CASRQDGLKWQETQYF.

V is TRBV12-3 or TRBV12-4 and J is TRBJ2-7, with TRBD1 matching over 8 bases. The CDR3 spans 13 residues. Trimming removed 1 base from V and 11 bases from J; junction bases left unmatched: 7. This chain's CDR3 is CASSLGDRSGKYF. DNA of the CDR3: TGTGCCAGCAGTTTAGGGGACAGGTCAGGGAAGTACTTC.

The chain is built from TRBV4-1 and TRBJ1-2; D is undetermined. Deletions cut 2 bases from V and 1 base from J, with 14 bases between. Germline CDR1 reads MGHRA; CDR2 reads YSYEKL. The CDR3 runs 16 residues. This CDR3 is CASSQSDSSLNYGYTF. CDR3 DNA sequence: TGCGCCAGCAGCCAAAGTGACTCCAGTCTTAACTATGGCTACACCTTC.

The gene calls are TRBV12-5 and TRBJ2-7; perhaps TRBD2 as D (5 bases). V shed 1 base and J shed 3 bases, with 7 bases lying between them. This CDR3 contains 13 residues. Germline CDR1 LGHNT, CDR2 FRNRAP. The CDR3 loop reads CASGLASGYEQYF. CDR3 in DNA: TGTGCTAGTGGTTTGGCCAGCGGCTACGAGCAGTACTTC. The full variable domain, with the rest looked up from reference TRBV12-5 and TRBJ2-7, is DARVTQTPRHKVTEMGQEVTMRCQPILGHNTVFWYRQTMMQGLELLAYFRNRAPLDDSGMPKDRFSAEMPDATLATLKIQPSEPRDSAVYFCASGLASGYEQYFGPGTRLTVT.

Comments on this clone: The junction does not match germline at one end; this may be a read error. V gene TRBV19 combines with J gene TRBJ1-6, with 8 bases fitting TRBD1. This CDR3 has 16 residues. The germline gives CDR1 LNHDA, CDR2 SQIVND (reference sequence). Here the CDR3 reads CASSMGTTGDNSPLHF. CDR3 coding DNA: TGTGCCAGTAGTATGGGAACGACAGGGGATAATTCGCCCCTCCACTTT.